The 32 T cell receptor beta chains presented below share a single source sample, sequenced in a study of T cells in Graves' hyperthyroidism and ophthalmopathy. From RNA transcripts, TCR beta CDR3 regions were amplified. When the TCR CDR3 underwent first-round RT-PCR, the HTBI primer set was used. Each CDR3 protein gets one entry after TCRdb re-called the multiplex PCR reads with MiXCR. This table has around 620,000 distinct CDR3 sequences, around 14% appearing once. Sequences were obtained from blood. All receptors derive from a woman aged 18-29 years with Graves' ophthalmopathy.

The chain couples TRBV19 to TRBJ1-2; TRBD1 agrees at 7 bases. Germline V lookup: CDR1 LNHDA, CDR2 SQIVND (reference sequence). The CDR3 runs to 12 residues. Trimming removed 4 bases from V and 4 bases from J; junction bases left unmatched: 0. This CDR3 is CASSNRGYGYTF. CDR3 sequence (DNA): TGTGCCAGTAGTAACAGGGGCTATGGCTACACCTTC.

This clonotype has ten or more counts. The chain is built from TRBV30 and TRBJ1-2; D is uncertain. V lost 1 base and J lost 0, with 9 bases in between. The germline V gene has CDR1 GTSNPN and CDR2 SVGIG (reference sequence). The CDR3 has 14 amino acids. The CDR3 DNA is TGTGCCTGGAGTGGTACCGTCGCTAACTATGGCTACACCTTC. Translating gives CAWSGTVANYGYTF.

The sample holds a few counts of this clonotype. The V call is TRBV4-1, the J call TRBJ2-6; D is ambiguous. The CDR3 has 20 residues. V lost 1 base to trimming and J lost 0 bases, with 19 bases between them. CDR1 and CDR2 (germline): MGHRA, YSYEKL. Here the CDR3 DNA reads TGCGCCAGCAGCCAAGTAATGGGTAGAAAGACCAGCTCTGGGGCCAACGTCCTGACTTTC. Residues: CASSQVMGRKTSSGANVLTF.

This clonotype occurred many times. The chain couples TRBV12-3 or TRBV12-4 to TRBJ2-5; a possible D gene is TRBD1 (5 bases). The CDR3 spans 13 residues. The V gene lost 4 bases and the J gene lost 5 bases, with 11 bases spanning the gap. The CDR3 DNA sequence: TGTGCCAGCAGTTCAGGGATTGCCGAGACCCAGTACTTC. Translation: CASSSGIAETQYF.

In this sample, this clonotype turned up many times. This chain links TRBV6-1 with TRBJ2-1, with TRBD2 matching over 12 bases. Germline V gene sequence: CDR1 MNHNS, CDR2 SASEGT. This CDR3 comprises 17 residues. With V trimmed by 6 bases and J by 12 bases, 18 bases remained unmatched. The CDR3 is CASRASGRGSTDRGQFF. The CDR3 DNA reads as TGTGCCAGCAGGGCTAGCGGGAGGGGGAGCACGGACCGCGGGCAGTTCTTC.

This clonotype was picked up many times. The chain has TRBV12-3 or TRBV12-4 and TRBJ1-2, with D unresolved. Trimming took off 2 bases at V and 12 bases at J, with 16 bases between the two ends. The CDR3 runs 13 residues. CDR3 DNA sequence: TGTGCCAGCAGTTTATTAGGCCACGGGGTGGACACCTTC. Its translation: CASSLLGHGVDTF.

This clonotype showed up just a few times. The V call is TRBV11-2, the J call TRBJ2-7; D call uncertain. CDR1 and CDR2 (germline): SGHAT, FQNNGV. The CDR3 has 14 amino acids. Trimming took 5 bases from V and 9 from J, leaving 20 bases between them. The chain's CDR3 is CASSQATPNTAQYF. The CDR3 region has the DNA TGTGCCAGCAGCCAGGCCACCCCGAACACCGCGCAGTACTTC.

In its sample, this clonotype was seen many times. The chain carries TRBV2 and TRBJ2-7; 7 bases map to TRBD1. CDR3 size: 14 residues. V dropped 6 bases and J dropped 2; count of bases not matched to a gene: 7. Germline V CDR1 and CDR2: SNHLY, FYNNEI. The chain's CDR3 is CASRWDSPTYEQYF. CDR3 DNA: TGTGCCAGCAGATGGGACAGCCCCACCTACGAGCAGTACTTC.

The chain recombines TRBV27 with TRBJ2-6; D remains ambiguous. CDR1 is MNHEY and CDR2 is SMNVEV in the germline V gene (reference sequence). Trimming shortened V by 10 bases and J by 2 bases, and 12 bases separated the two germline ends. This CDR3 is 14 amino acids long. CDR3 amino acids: CATLNTPGANVLTF. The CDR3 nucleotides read TGTGCCACCCTTAATACCCCTGGGGCCAACGTCCTGACTTTC.

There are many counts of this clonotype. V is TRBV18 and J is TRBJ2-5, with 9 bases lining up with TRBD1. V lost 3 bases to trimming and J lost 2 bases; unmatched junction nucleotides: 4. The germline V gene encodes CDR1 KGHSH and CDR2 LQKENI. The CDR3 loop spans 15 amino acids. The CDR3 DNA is TGTGCCAGCTCACCTCGGACAGGGGAGCAAGAGACCCAGTACTTC. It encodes CASSPRTGEQETQYF.

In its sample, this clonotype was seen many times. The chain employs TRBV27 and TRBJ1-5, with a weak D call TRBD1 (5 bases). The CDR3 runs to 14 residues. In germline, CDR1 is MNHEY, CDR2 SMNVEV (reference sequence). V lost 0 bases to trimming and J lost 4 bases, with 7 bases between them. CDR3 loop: CASSLSRGNQPQHF. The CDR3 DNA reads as TGTGCCAGCAGTTTATCTCGGGGGAATCAGCCCCAGCATTTT.

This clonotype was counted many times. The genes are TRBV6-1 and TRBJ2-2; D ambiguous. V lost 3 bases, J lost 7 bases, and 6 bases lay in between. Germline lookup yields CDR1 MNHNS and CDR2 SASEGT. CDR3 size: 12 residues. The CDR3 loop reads CASSDRSGELFF. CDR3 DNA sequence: TGTGCCAGCAGTGACAGGAGCGGGGAGCTGTTTTTT.

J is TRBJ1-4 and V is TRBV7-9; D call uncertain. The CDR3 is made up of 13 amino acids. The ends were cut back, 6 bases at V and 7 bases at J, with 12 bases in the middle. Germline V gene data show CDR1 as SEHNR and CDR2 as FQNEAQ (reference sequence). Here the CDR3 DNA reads TGTGCCAGCAGTCAGGTGGCCGGTGAAAAACTGTTTTTT. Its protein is CASSQVAGEKLFF.

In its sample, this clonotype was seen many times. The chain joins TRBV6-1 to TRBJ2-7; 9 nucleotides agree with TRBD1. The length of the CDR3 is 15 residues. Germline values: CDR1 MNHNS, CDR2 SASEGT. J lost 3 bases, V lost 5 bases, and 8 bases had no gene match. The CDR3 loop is CASSYRTGAVYEQYF. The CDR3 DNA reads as TGTGCCAGCAGTTACCGGACAGGGGCGGTCTACGAGCAGTACTTC.

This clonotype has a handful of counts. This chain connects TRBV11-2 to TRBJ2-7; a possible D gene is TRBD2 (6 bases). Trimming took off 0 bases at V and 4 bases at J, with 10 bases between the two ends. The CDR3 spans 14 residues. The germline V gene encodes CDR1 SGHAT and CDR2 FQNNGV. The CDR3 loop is CASSLDPLAYEQYF. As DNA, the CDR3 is TGTGCCAGCAGCTTAGATCCCCTAGCGTACGAGCAGTACTTC.

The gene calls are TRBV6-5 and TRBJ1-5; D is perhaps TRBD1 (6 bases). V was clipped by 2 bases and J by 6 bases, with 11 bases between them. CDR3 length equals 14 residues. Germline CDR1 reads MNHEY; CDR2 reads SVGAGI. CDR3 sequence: CASSYPTGGQPQHF. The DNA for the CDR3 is TGTGCCAGCAGTTACCCGACAGGCGGTCAGCCCCAGCATTTT.

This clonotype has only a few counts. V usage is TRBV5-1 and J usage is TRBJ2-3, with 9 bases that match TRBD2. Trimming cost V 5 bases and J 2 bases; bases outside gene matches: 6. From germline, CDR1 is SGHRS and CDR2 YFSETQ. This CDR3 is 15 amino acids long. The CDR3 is CASSRWTSVTDTQYF. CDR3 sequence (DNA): TGCGCCAGCAGTCGATGGACTAGCGTCACAGATACGCAGTATTTT.

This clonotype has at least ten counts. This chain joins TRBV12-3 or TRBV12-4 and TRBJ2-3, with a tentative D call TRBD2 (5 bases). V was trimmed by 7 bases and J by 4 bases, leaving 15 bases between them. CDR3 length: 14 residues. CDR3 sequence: CASTATSLADTQYF. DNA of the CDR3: TGTGCCAGCACGGCAACTAGTTTGGCAGATACGCAGTATTTT.

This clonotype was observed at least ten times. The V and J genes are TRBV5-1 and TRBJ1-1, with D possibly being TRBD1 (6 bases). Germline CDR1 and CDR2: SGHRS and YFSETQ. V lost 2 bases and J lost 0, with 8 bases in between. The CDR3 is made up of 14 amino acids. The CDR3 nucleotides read TGCGCCAGCAGCTTCAGGGGCCTGAACACTGAAGCTTTCTTT. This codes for CASSFRGLNTEAFF.

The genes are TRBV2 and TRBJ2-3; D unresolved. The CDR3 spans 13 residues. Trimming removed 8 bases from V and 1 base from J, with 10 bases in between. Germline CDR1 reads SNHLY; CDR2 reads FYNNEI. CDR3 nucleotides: TGTGCCAGCGGCTGGCAGGGCACAGATACGCAGTATTTT. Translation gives CASGWQGTDTQYF.

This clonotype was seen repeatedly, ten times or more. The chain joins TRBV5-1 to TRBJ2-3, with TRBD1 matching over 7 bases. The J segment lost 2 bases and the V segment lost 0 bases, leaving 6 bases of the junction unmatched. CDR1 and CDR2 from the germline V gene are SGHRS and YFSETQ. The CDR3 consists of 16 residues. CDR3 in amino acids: CASSLAKQGITDTQYF. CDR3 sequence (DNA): TGCGCCAGCAGCTTGGCGAAACAGGGGATCACAGATACGCAGTATTTT.

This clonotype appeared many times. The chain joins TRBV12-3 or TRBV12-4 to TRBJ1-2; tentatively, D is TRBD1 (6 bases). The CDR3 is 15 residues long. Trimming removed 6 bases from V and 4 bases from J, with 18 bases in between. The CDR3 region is CASSLGTDRRYGYTF. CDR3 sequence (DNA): TGTGCCAGCAGCCTGGGAACAGACAGGCGCTATGGCTACACCTTC.

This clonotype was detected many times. The CDR3 spells CASTKIEASPTGELFF. The CDR3 bases are TGTGCCAGCACTAAAATCGAGGCTAGTCCCACCGGGGAGCTGTTTTTT. The V call is TRBV6-1, the J call TRBJ2-2; D remains ambiguous. Looked up from germline, CDR1 is MNHNS and CDR2 is SASEGT. The ends were cut back, 7 bases at V and 4 bases at J, with 19 bases in the middle. The CDR3 is 16 amino acids.

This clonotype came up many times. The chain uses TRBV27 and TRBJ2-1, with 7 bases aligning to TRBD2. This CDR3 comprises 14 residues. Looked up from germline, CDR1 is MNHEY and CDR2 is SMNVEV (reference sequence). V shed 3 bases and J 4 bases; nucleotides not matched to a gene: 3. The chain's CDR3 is CASSLGEGYNEQFF. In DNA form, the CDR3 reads TGTGCCAGCAGTTTGGGGGAGGGGTACAATGAGCAGTTCTTC.

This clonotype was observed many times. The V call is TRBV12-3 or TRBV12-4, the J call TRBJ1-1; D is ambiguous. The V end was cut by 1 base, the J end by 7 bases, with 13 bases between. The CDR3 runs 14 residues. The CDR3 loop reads CASSLEGIVFEAFF. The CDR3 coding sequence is TGTGCCAGCAGTTTAGAAGGCATCGTGTTTGAAGCTTTCTTT.

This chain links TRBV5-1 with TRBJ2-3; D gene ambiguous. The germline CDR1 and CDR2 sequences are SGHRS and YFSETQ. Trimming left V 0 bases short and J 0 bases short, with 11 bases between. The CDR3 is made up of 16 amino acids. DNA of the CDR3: TGCGCCAGCAGCTTGGGGTCGTTACTTAGCACAGATACGCAGTATTTT. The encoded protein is CASSLGSLLSTDTQYF.

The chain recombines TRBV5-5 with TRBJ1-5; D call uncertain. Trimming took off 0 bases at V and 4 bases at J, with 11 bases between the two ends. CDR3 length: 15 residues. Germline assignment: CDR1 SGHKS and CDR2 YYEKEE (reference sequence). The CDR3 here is CASSLEDYGNQPQHF. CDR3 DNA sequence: TGTGCCAGCAGCTTGGAGGACTACGGTAATCAGCCCCAGCATTTT. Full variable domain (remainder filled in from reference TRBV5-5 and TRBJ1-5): DAGVTQSPTHLIKTRGQQVTLRCSPISGHKSVSWYQQVLGQGPQFIFQYYEKEERGRGNFPDRFSARQFPNYSSELNVNALLLGDSALYLCASSLEDYGNQPQHFGDGTRLSIL.

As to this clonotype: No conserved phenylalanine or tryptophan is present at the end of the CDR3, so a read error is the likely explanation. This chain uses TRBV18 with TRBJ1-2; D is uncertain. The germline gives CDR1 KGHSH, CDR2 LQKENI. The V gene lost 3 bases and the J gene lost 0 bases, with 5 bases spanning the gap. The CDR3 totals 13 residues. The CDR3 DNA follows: TGTGCCAGCTCACCTGAAGCTAACTATGGCTACACCCTC. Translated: CASSPEANYGYTL.

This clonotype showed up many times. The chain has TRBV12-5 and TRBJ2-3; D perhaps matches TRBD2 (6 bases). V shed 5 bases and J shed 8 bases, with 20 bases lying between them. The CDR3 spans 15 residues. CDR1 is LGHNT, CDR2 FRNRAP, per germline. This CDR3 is CASGENGGFVGTQYF. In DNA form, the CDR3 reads TGTGCTAGTGGTGAAAATGGGGGGTTTGTGGGTACGCAGTATTTT.

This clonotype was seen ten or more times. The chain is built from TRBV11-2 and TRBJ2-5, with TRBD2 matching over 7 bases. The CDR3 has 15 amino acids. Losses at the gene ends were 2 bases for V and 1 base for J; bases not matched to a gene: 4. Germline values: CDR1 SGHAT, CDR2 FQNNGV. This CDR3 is CASSLSPSGQETQYF. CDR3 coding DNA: TGTGCCAGCAGCTTATCCCCTAGCGGCCAAGAGACCCAGTACTTC.

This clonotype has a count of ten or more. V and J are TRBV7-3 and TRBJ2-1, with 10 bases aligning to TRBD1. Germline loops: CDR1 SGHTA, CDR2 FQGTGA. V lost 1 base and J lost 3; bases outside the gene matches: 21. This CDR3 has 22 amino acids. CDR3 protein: CASSLKGMVRDRGRIDYNEQFF. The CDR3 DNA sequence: TGTGCCAGCAGCTTAAAGGGGATGGTCCGGGACAGGGGAAGAATTGACTACAATGAGCAGTTCTTC.

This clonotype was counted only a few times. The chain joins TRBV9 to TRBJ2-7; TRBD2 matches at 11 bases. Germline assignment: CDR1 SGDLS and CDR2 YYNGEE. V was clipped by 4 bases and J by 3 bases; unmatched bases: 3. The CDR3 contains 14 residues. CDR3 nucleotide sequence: TGTGCCAGCAGCATAGCGGGAGGGGTCTACGAGCAGTACTTC. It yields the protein CASSIAGGVYEQYF. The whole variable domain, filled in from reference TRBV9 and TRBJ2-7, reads DSGVTQTPKHLITATGQRVTLRCSPRSGDLSVYWYQQSLDQGLQFLIQYYNGEERAKGNILERFSAQQFPDLHSELNLSSLELGDSALYFCASSIAGGVYEQYFGPGTRLTVT.